A single sample gave rise to the 15 T cell receptor beta chains below, sequenced in a study of PD-L1 blockade in urothelial cancer. Sequenced by immunoSEQ multiplex PCR; TCRdb stores in-frame clones only, minus some. The sample has around 33,000 clones, almost 85% seen once. Sequencing used PBMCs, obtained around atezolizumab (anti-PD-L1) treatment. These receptor sequences come from a man aged 65 to 85 with urothelial cancer.

This clone showed up just a few times. The J gene is TRBJ1-4, the V gene TRBV30; 9 bases map to TRBD1. CDR3 length: 17 amino acids. Germline-derived CDR1 and CDR2 are GTSNPN and SVGIG (reference sequence). V trimming: 3 bases; J trimming: 8 bases; junction bases outside the gene matches: 16. The CDR3 DNA reads as TGTGCCTGGAGGATGGCCTCTGGACAGGGGAAACACGAAAAACTGTTTTTT. Residues: CAWRMASGQGKHEKLFF.

The chain employs TRBV7-3 and TRBJ2-1, with 7 bases fitting TRBD2. The germline V gene has CDR1 SGHTA and CDR2 FQGTGA. V gave up 4 bases and J gave up 8 bases; unmatched junction bases: 8. This CDR3 is 14 amino acids long. CDR3 DNA: TGTGCCAGCAGCTCTGTAGCGGGCCCTCATGAGCAGTTCTTC. Its protein is CASSSVAGPHEQFF.

The chain has TRBV11-1 and TRBJ1-1; 8 bases are a match to TRBD1. Germline V gives CDR1 SGHAT, CDR2 FQDESV (reference sequence). The junction had 10 bases not matched to a gene; V was cut back by 5 bases and J by 5 bases. CDR3 length: 15 residues. CDR3 amino acids: CASSPRQGSGTEAFF. The DNA for the CDR3 is TGTGCCAGCAGCCCACGACAGGGGTCGGGGACTGAAGCTTTCTTT.

The chain is built from TRBV6-5 and TRBJ1-5; possibly TRBD1 for D (6 bases). V lost 5 bases and J 2 bases, leaving 13 bases between the germline ends. In germline, CDR1 is MNHEY, CDR2 SVGAGI. This CDR3 contains 15 residues. The CDR3 loop reads CASSLDRNGNQPQHF. The CDR3 DNA reads as TGTGCCAGCAGTCTAGACAGGAATGGCAATCAGCCCCAGCATTTT.

The V gene is TRBV12-5, the J gene TRBJ2-2, with 7 positions matching TRBD2. V trimming: 9 bases; J trimming: 7 bases; junction bases outside the gene matches: 20. The CDR3 consists of 17 residues. The germline gives CDR1 LGHNT, CDR2 FRNRAP. The CDR3 spells CASDYPPSLGGGGELFF. The CDR3 DNA follows: TGTGCTAGCGATTACCCTCCTAGCCTGGGGGGGGGCGGGGAGCTGTTTTTT.

Only a few counts were recorded for this clone. This CDR3 is CASSTRQGPTEAFF. DNA of the CDR3: TGTGCCAGTAGTACCCGACAGGGGCCAACTGAAGCTTTCTTT. The chain is built from TRBV19 and TRBJ1-1; 8 bases are shared with TRBD1. The CDR3 length is 14 residues. The J segment lost 5 bases and the V segment lost 4 bases, leaving 6 bases of the junction unmatched. Germline CDR1 LNHDA, CDR2 SQIVND (reference sequence).

Only one count was recorded for this clone. V usage is TRBV4-2 and J usage is TRBJ2-7; tentative D call: TRBD1 (6 bases). The CDR3 runs 13 residues. The V and J ends lost 5 bases and 2 bases respectively, with 10 bases between them. Germline assignment: CDR1 LGHNA and CDR2 YNFKEQ. The CDR3 loop reads CASSATGTYEQYF. The DNA of the CDR3 is TGTGCCAGCAGCGCCACAGGGACCTACGAGCAGTACTTC.

The genes are TRBV10-2 and TRBJ2-3; maybe TRBD2 (6 bases). Trimming stripped 8 bases from V and 0 bases from J, with 12 bases between. There are 14 residues in the CDR3. The germline CDR1 and CDR2 sequences are WSHSY and SAAADI. CDR3 region: CASRPLASTDTQYF. The CDR3 DNA reads TGCGCCAGCCGTCCCCTAGCGAGCACAGATACGCAGTATTTT.

V and J are TRBV20-1 and TRBJ2-5; 8 nucleotides line up with TRBD1. The V gene end was trimmed by 6 bases and the J gene end by 5 bases; junction bases not matched to a gene: 2. The germline CDR1 and CDR2 sequences are DFQATT and SNEGSKA (reference sequence). The length of the CDR3 is 11 residues. The CDR3 loop reads CSAYRGETQYF. Here the CDR3 DNA reads TGCAGTGCCTACAGGGGGGAGACCCAGTACTTC.

The chain joins TRBV28 to TRBJ1-2, with D possibly being TRBD1 (5 bases). The CDR3 consists of 15 residues. V lost 4 bases and J 7 bases, leaving 19 bases between the germline ends. In germline, CDR1 is MDHEN, CDR2 SYDVKM. The CDR3 sequence: CASSSRFRGRAGYTF. The CDR3 DNA reads TGTGCCAGCAGTTCCCGATTTAGGGGAAGGGCTGGCTACACCTTC.

V is TRBV5-1 and J is TRBJ2-1; D is undetermined. The ends were cut back, 4 bases at V and 9 bases at J, with 17 bases in the middle. The CDR3 has 14 residues. Germline CDR1 and CDR2: SGHRS and YFSETQ. This CDR3 is CASSPAALPGEQFF. CDR3 DNA: TGCGCCAGCAGCCCTGCGGCTCTCCCCGGTGAGCAGTTCTTC. Drawing the rest from reference TRBV5-1 and TRBJ2-1, the complete variable domain is KAGVTQTPRYLIKTRGQQVTLSCSPISGHRSVSWYQQTPGQGLQFLFEYFSETQRNKGNFPGRFSGRQFSNSRSEMNVSTLELGDSALYLCASSPAALPGEQFFGPGTRLTVL.

This clone was found a few times. The J gene is TRBJ1-1, the V gene TRBV18; D is possibly TRBD1 (6 bases). V lost 5 bases and J lost 1, with 11 bases in between. There are 14 residues in the CDR3. The germline gives CDR1 KGHSH, CDR2 LQKENI. The CDR3 DNA sequence: TGTGCCAGCTCAAAAGAGACAGGGAACACTGAAGCTTTCTTT. This codes for CASSKETGNTEAFF.

The chain uses TRBV9 and TRBJ2-5; 16 positions agree with TRBD2. The J call may be incorrect, as the DNA end agrees better with TRBJ2-7. Looked up from germline, CDR1 is SGDLS and CDR2 is YYNGEE. The CDR3 extends over 16 amino acids. CDR3 region: CASSPGLAGGPGEQYF. Here the CDR3 DNA reads TGTGCCAGCAGCCCGGGACTAGCGGGGGGGCCGGGCGAGCAGTACTTC.

The chain is built from TRBV18 and TRBJ1-3; no definite D call. Per germline, CDR1 KGHSH and CDR2 LQKENI. V was clipped by 4 bases and J by 0 bases, with 10 bases between them. The CDR3 has 15 residues. The CDR3 nucleotides are TGTGCCAGCTCACAAACCGGAGACTCTGGAAACACCATATATTTT. It encodes CASSQTGDSGNTIYF. Together with reference TRBV18 and TRBJ1-3, the CDR3 gives the full variable domain: NAGVMQNPRHLVRRRGQEARLRCSPMKGHSHVYWYRQLPEEGLKFMVYLQKENIIDESGMPKERFSAEFPKEGPSILRIQQVVRGDSAAYFCASSQTGDSGNTIYFGEGSWLTVV.

The CDR3 sequence: CASSLGEGKFGTQYF. The CDR3 DNA reads TGCGCCAGCAGCTTGGGGGAGGGGAAGTTCGGGACCCAGTACTTC. The chain joins TRBV5-1 to TRBJ2-5; TRBD2 matches at 7 bases. Per the germline V gene, CDR1 is SGHRS and CDR2 is YFSETQ. Losses at the gene ends were 0 bases for V and 7 bases for J; bases not matched to a gene: 9. The CDR3 contains 15 residues.